This entry is about one TCR beta chain. This clone was seen more than once but under ten times. Its antigen is not yet known. The record has no base qualities; no much larger clone is one base away. Each PCR received spiked-in synthetic TCR analog templates so that absolute template abundance could be estimated from read counts. The immunoSEQ assay used bias-controlled V and J gene primers to amplify TCRbeta CDR3 regions from genomic DNA. Sequencing of rearranged TCRbeta segments was done at approximately 20X coverage. The authors' pipeline ran thus. Sequencing errors were corrected by clustering and CDR3s were annotated against IMGT to assign V, D and J genes. Out-of-frame and stop-codon sequences were excluded, and only productive TCRbeta rearrangements were used in downstream analyses. To compute clonality, Shannon entropy was normalized by the log of the number of unique productive sequences and then subtracted from one. Fisher's exact test with Benjamini-Hochberg correction, at a threshold of adjusted p below 0.01, was used to find clones that differed between time points or between blood and tumor. What TCRdb holds here is the immuneACCESS table cut down to in-frame rearrangements. Part of the clones is not present; checked against another copy, under half of the missing clones reflect an unresolved V gene, and the others are unexplained. V and J calls and clone size are given by that table; D and trimming were obtained from the DNA. The sample table contains about 71,000 clones; only one count was recorded for less than 90% of them. Of the sample, 3.4% is held by the ten largest clones.

A total of under 30 patients with locally advanced or metastatic urothelial carcinoma, treated at Memorial Sloan Kettering on a trial protocol, made up the cohort. Peripheral blood mononuclear cells were collected pretreatment and during treatment, at between 1 and 8 total time points per patient. The Qiagen DNeasy Blood extraction kit was used to purify genomic DNA from total PBMCs and tumor samples. PBMCs were collected pretreatment and during treatment and were isolated and stored as previously described. These data belong to a study of PD-L1 blockade in urothelial cancer (dated by TCRdb to 2017 to 2019). At the level of the whole study: Therapy was started at some point between 2014 and 2016 for all patients, and atezolizumab 1,200 mg was administered intravenously every 3 weeks. About 90% of the roughly 29 patients were males with bladder-origin urothelial cancer, and about 60% of the roughly 29 reported a prior smoking history. An ECOG performance status of 0 or 1 was recorded for the patients, and 0 to 3 prior chemotherapy regimens had been received by the patients. Blood samples were analyzed 3 weeks after the start of treatment (second dose) and 6 weeks after the start of treatment. Blood samples gave a median of around 140,000 T cells and approximately 80,000 unique TCRs, with a median clonality of 0.080. Somatic, immune and clinical correlates of response to PD-L1 blockade with atezolizumab in urothelial cancer were the focus of an exploratory multi-omic analysis. Pretreatment tumor samples and matched peripheral blood, collected serially before and after atezolizumab treatment, underwent TCR sequencing. Durable clinical benefit meant progression-free survival longer than 6 months, and TCR features were also tested against progression-free and overall survival. Whole exome sequencing and RNA sequencing of pretreatment tumors were performed alongside TCR sequencing in the same patients. Durable clinical benefit was achieved by nine patients and was not achieved by 20 patients. Pretreatment blood TCR-seq was available for fewer than 30 patients, at least one posttreatment blood collection was obtained for 24 patients, and tumor TCR-seq was available for 24 patients. The investigation overall reported the following: Improved progression-free and overall survival was associated with having pretreatment peripheral blood TCR clonality below the median. Small sample size (n ≈ 29) and many exploratory analyses mean the results are intended to be hypothesis-generating. At 3 weeks after the start of treatment, tumor-associated TCR clones in peripheral blood had expanded more in patients with durable benefit (n ≈ 22, p = 0.022).

From cysteine to phenylalanine, the CDR3 is 12 amino acids long. Here the CDR3 DNA is all that survives: 36 bases in frame from base 1. Trimming takes 6 bases from V and 10 bases from J, and the germline ends sit 13 bases apart. The germline V gene provides CDR1 ENHRY and CDR2 SYGVKD. This specimen consisted of PBMCs, obtained around atezolizumab (anti-PD-L1) treatment. The chain was built from TRBV10-3 and TRBJ2-1, with the D gene not confidently named. This TCR derives from a man in his 60s with urothelial cancer. The DNA sequence is as follows: TGTGCCATCAGCTCGTTGTCCGGGGAGCAGTTCTTC. Its protein reads: CAISSLSGEQFF.